This TCR beta chain was retrieved from a study of T cell clonotyping in hematopoietic cell transplantation. Broader study findings: Higher Inverse Simpson Index values in graft donor and pretransplant recipient predicted broader posttransplant TCR diversity.

Profiling relied on immunoSEQ multiplex PCR, and the TCRdb table lists in-frame clones only, not all of them. Of about 16,000 clones listed, about 76% are singletons. This clone was recorded a few times. The antigen remains unidentified. Germline CDR1 reads LGHNA; CDR2 reads YNFKEQ. J gave up 6 bases and V 6 bases, and 5 bases lay outside the gene matches. The CDR3 extends over 15 amino acids. This clonotype was obtained from a woman aged 55-70 years in good health. Some clones in this sample may be carry-over from other donors' samples. The sequenced sample consisted of peripheral blood mononuclear cells. This chain joins TRBV4-2 and TRBJ2-2, with TRBD2 matching 12 bases. CDR3 bases: TGTGCCAGCAGGCCTCTAGCGGGAGGGCCCGGGGAGCTGTTTTTT. As protein: CASRPLAGGPGELFF.